This T cell receptor (beta chain) was recovered during a study of CD8+CD57+ T cells in acquired aplastic anemia (dated by TCRdb to 2016 to 2019). Background on the whole study: On average, sorted CD4+ and CD8+ cells yielded approximately 3 ug of extracted DNA, with a range of about 0.17 to 27.4 ug. An average of approximately 10 million reads for CD4+ cells and approximately 11 million reads for CD8+ cells was obtained from healthy donor samples. Overall study outcomes, separate from this receptor: Roughly 30 CD8+ CDR3 sequences were found to be shared between patients and controls, but these sequences appeared to be highly expressed in patients and within the immunodominant clones of the patients. Between patients and healthy controls, no significant difference in CD8+ Simpson's diversity was found (P=0.060).

The study deep-sequenced TCR repertoires of sorted CD4+ and CD8+ blood T cells from severe aplastic anemia patients and healthy subjects. Ficoll-Paque density gradient centrifugation was used to isolate peripheral blood mononuclear cells. Before DNA extraction, CD4+ and CD8+ T cells were sorted by FACS or by magnetic beads. As regards this clonotype: The target of this receptor is not known. No base quality information exists; no much larger clone differs at one position.

Trimming accounts for 3 bases at V and 0 bases at J, while the number of junction bases matched to no gene is 2. Counted from cysteine to phenylalanine, this CDR3 has 14 amino acids. Just the 42-base CDR3 DNA is kept, in frame starting at base 1. CDR1 SGHTA and CDR2 FQGNSA were looked up in the germline V gene. Genomic DNA was used as template for profiling of TCR beta VDJ combinations and CDR3 sequences. An Illumina HiSeq 2000 was the platform used for TCR repertoire sequencing. The published analysis was carried out like this. Repertoires were assessed using TRBV/TRBJ rearrangement plots, CDR3 size and DJ length profiles, and Simpson's diversity index. The immunodominant clone was defined as the most abundant DNA sequence in deep sequencing data. CDR3 amino acid sequences were screened for sharing across subjects and were compared with published repertoires and the VDJdb database. The public reads were run again by TCRdb, first through fastp at Q25 and then through MiXCR, and only productive beta chains were kept. When rows share a CDR3 protein, they turn into one entry using the most common DNA and genes. TCRdb assigned the V and J calls; the authors' analysis was not used. This sample has approximately 170,000 distinct CDR3 sequences in its table, and roughly 63% of those were observed once. 45% of the sample comes from the top ten.

The sequence is built from TRBV7-2 and TRBJ2-7; TRBD1 lines up with 7 middle nucleotides. The clonotype originates from a human donor in good health. Sequencing was done on a sample of sorted CD4+, CD8+, or CD8+CD57+ T cells (not recorded which) from PBMCs. The DNA sequence reads TGTGCCAGCAGCTTTGGGACAGCCTCCTACGAGCAGTACTTC. This codes for CASSFGTASYEQYF.